A selection of T cell receptor beta chains follows, all from one sample in a study of monozygotic twins with inflammatory bowel disease. One entry per CDR3 protein, without DNA, is what TCRdb gives after re-calling the 5' RACE reads. The repertoire table contains over 350,000 distinct CDR3 sequences. Source material: blood. These receptors came from a human donor with ulcerative colitis or Crohn's disease, or a healthy co-twin of an affected twin (not recorded which). Each CDR3 is given with its conserved first and last residue.

j_call v_call cdr3_aa
TRBJ1-2 TRBV4-3 CASSQGRQANYGYTF
TRBJ2-2 TRBV24-1 CATSADSGGNTGELFF
TRBJ2-1 TRBV6-1 CASSLGGAPRNEQFF
TRBJ2-3 TRBV18 CASSPGIGTDTQYF
TRBJ1-2 TRBV4-3 CASSQDQQGNYGYTF
TRBJ1-1 TRBV27 CASSSLRGRAEAFF
TRBJ1-3 TRBV5-1 CASSLEGRGLSGNTIYF
TRBJ2-7 TRBV9 CASSAQVSSYEQYF
TRBJ2-1 TRBV5-1 CASSPGQGSYNEQFF
TRBJ2-1 TRBV12-3/TRBV12-4 CASSLVQINEQFF
TRBJ1-2 TRBV6-2/TRBV6-3 CASSSDGYGYTF
TRBJ1-2 TRBV20-1 CSAPIPTANYGYTF
TRBJ2-3 TRBV18 CASSDRGRTDTQYF
TRBJ2-7 TRBV13 CASSLGDGRYEQYF
TRBJ1-5 TRBV20-1 CSARGPGTGGFSNQPQHF
TRBJ2-2 TRBV27 CASSLSAAGGELFF
TRBJ2-2 TRBV29-1 CSVETGGAVDTGELFF
TRBJ2-3 TRBV4-3 CASSRSGTDTQYF
TRBJ1-1 TRBV6-1 CASSDWSGGHTEAFF
TRBJ2-1 TRBV10-3 CAISPGQVNEQFF
TRBJ2-7 TRBV7-9 CASSSGQGEHEQYF
TRBJ2-1 TRBV27 CASSSRTLYNEQFF
TRBJ1-2 TRBV15 CATSRDTNYGYTF
TRBJ1-3 TRBV6-1 CASSETYRGNTIYF
TRBJ1-1 TRBV5-1 CASSISGTTTEAFF
TRBJ2-1 TRBV6-2/TRBV6-3 CASSPRGSSYNEQFF
TRBJ2-1 TRBV20-1 CSASPSGGARMFF
TRBJ2-7 TRBV6-2/TRBV6-3 CASSQPGQGKHEQYF
TRBJ2-3 TRBV19 CASSSARVGTDTQYF
TRBJ2-1 TRBV9 CASSVTSSYNEQFF
TRBJ1-1 TRBV7-9 CASSYQGLGNTEAFF
TRBJ2-5 TRBV5-1 CASRPGTGGETQYF
TRBJ2-1 TRBV4-1 CASSQDRWGSYNEQFF
TRBJ1-6 TRBV5-1 CASSLTGTGPSSYNSPLHF
TRBJ1-4 TRBV7-2 CASSLAIGVGEKLFF
TRBJ1-4 TRBV7-9 CASSLNRQGTEKLFF
TRBJ1-2 TRBV20-1 CSARKDVGHGYTF
TRBJ2-3 TRBV20-1 CSPGGGTDTQYF
TRBJ2-7 TRBV6-5 CASSYDRTYLGQYF
TRBJ2-3 TRBV18 CASSPRTNTDTQYF
TRBJ2-1 TRBV12-3/TRBV12-4 CASSLNREPSYNEQFF
TRBJ2-7 TRBV9 CASTAGQGPYEQYF
TRBJ2-7 TRBV5-1 CASSMRQEAIFYEQYF
TRBJ2-5 TRBV12-3/TRBV12-4 CASSLGVTGAFQETQYF
TRBJ2-7 TRBV6-1 CASSITPSVGRGYEQYF